This T cell receptor (beta chain) was recovered during a study of identical twins. Study-wide results and caveats: Alpha sequences out of frame and shared by twins had excess low generation probability. Conclusions were based on cross-sectional statistical analysis, without following the same donors. Zero-insertion analyses were open to partial confounding by invariant MAIT and iNKT cells.

V lost 4 bases to trimming and J lost 2 bases, with 12 bases between them. This CDR3 has 14 amino acids. The V gene's germline CDR1 is SNHLY and CDR2 FYNNEI. Turning to this clonotype: Its matching antigen is unknown.

Among all donors, each was a healthy Caucasian. TCRdb processed the 5' RACE reads anew with MiXCR; each CDR3 protein has one entry. The repertoire consists of 450,000 to 600,000 distinct CDR3 sequences, with around 24% occurring once and the leading ten covering about 0.48%. The data were also submitted as part of a second study, on yellow fever vaccine responses in identical twins.

The sequencing input was CD4+ T cells sorted from blood. The sequence came from a woman between 18 and 29 years old in good health. The chain has TRBV2 and TRBJ2-7; D is perhaps TRBD2 (6 bases). The CDR3 here is CASSVRGKPYEQYF. DNA for the CDR3: TGTGCCAGCAGTGTACGGGGGAAACCCTACGAGCAGTACTTC. The full variable domain, completed using reference TRBV2 and TRBJ2-7, is EPEVTQTPSHQVTQMGQEVILRCVPISNHLYFYWYRQILGQKVEFLVSFYNNEISEKSEIFDDQFSVERPDGSNFTLKIRSTKLEDSAMYFCASSVRGKPYEQYFGPGTRLTVT.